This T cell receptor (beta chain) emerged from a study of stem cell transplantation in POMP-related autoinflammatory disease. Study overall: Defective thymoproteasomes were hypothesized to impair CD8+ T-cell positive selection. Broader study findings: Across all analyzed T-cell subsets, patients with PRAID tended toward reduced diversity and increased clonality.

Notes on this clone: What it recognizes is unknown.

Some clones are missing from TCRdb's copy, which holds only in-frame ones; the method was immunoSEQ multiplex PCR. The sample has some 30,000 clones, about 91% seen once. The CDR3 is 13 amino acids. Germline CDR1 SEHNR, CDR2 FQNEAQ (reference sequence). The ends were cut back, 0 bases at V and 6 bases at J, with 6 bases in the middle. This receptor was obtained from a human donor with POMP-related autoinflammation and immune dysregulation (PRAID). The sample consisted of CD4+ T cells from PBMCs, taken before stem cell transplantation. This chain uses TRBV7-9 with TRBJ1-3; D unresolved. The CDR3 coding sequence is TGTGCCAGCAGCTTAGCCGGGTCAAACACCATATATTTT. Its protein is CASSLAGSNTIYF.